These T cell receptor beta chains were read from a single sample in a study of OX40 agonist ivuxolimab in advanced cancers. The protocol was immunoSEQ multiplex PCR, while the TCRdb copy is restricted to in-frame clones and leaves out a portion. Altogether 45,000 to 60,000 clones are present, about 88% being singletons, with the ten largest covering about 7.5%. Sequencing used CD4+ or CD8+ T cells sorted from blood, obtained in a trial of the OX40 agonist ivuxolimab. These TCRs come from an adult with an advanced solid tumor such as melanoma, head and neck, liver or kidney cancer. The CDR3 runs from the conserved cysteine through the conserved F or W.

j_gene,len,v_gene,CDR3aa
TRBJ2-2,18,TRBV18,CASSPPEGTASNTGELFF
TRBJ2-3,11,TRBV7-3,CASRGGDTQYF
TRBJ2-1,15,TRBV28,CASSFSGSRGDEQFF
TRBJ2-1,11,TRBV30,CAWSDSVKQFF
TRBJ1-2,14,TRBV28,CASSLGQGRDGYTF
TRBJ1-2,13,TRBV29-1,CSVVRSSGYGYTF
TRBJ2-2,15,TRBV7-6,CASSLGTNPTGELFF
TRBJ1-6,18,TRBV27,CASSFSLGQGTLNSPLHF
TRBJ2-5,14,TRBV7-8,CASSRDRGQETQYF
TRBJ2-7,15,TRBV29-1,CSVSKTSGRTYEQYF
TRBJ2-7,16,TRBV2,CASSGTMRGSSYEQYF
TRBJ1-4,14,TRBV18,CASSPDRGSEKLFF
TRBJ2-1,16,TRBV19,CASKASGRAYKNEQFF
TRBJ2-7,12,TRBV30,CAWSYSAYEQYF
TRBJ1-3,13,TRBV18,CASSQNSGNTIYF
TRBJ2-7,13,TRBV9,CASSVRPSGEQYF
TRBJ2-7,13,TRBV11-3,CASSPGTHGEQYF
TRBJ2-3,13,TRBV27,CASSLKESDTQYF
TRBJ2-5,16,TRBV6-1,CASSKGASGEKETQYF
TRBJ2-7,14,TRBV7-2,CASSLVGSLYEQYF
TRBJ2-1,16,TRBV5-1,CASSWGQGSTYNEQFF
TRBJ1-5,13,TRBV19,CASSTTGLQPQHF
TRBJ1-4,16,TRBV14,CASSQRQGGAREKLFF
TRBJ1-6,15,TRBV5-1,CASSLEGQSNSPLHF
TRBJ2-2,16,TRBV19,CASRDSGRAYTGELFF
TRBJ1-4,15,TRBV9,CASSPAPRGGEKLFF
TRBJ2-2,15,TRBV6-6,CASRLGTLVTGELFF
TRBJ2-7,17,TRBV21-1,CASSTPPGTGAPGEQYF
TRBJ1-6,12,TRBV7-2,CASSPYGSPLHF
TRBJ1-1,14,TRBV9,CASSLGRANTEAFF
TRBJ1-1,13,TRBV27,CASSLFRGTEAFF
TRBJ2-6,22,TRBV5-1,CASSYAQFKPGLVNSGANVLTF
TRBJ2-5,14,TRBV7-2,CASSLQEGRETQYF
TRBJ2-5,11,TRBV20-1,CSARDRETQYF
TRBJ1-1,16,TRBV5-4,CASSRAGGAENTEAFF
TRBJ1-1,14,TRBV5-1,CASSLGHRNTEAFF
TRBJ2-2,14,TRBV7-3,CASTKTPLTGELFF
TRBJ2-3,15,TRBV5-1,CASSLGHAGTDTQYF
TRBJ1-5,18,TRBV19,CASRRGRGGSNSNQPQHF
TRBJ2-1,18,TRBV21-1,CASTKGTIEAGEENEQFF
TRBJ2-5,14,TRBV5-6,CASSSRGIVETQYF
.,14,TRBV10-3,CATYKAGGDYEQYF
TRBJ2-5,12,TRBV11-2,CASSPDQETQYF
TRBJ1-5,15,TRBV4-3,CASSQDRGGNSAQHF
TRBJ2-7,15,TRBV11-2,CASSPLGRAPYEQYF
TRBJ2-7,16,TRBV28,CASSPWTGGASNEQYF
TRBJ2-7,13,TRBV19,CASSRTGAYEQYF
TRBJ2-5,13,TRBV2,CASSGAAQETQYF
TRBJ1-4,17,TRBV28,CASSPPRGQGTNEKLFF
TRBJ1-1,14,TRBV7-9,CASSRDSMNTEAFF
TRBJ2-7,18,TRBV21-1,CASSKEREAGAGAYEQYF
TRBJ2-7,16,TRBV4-1,CASSPLGLFNSYEQYF
TRBJ1-4,17,TRBV5-5,CASSLKQGRPLSEKLFF
TRBJ1-1,14,TRBV18,CASSPGSGGTEAFF
TRBJ1-1,14,TRBV15,CATSRGPRGTEAFF
TRBJ2-5,14,TRBV5-1,CASSLDGHQETQYF
TRBJ2-7,12,TRBV28,CASSNRLDEQYF